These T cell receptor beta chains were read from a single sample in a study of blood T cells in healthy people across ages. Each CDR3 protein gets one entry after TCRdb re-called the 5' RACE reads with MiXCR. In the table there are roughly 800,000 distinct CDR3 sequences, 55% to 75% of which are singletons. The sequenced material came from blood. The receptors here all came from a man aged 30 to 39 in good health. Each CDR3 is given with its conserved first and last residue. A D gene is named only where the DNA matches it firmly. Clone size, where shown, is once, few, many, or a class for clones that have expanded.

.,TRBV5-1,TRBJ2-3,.,CAGSLGLRVDTQYF,TGCGCCGGCAGCCTCGGACTTAGGGTGGATACGCAGTATTTT
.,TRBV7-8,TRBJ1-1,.,CTSSLKMTEAFF,TGTACCAGCAGCTTAAAGATGACTGAAGCTTTCTTT
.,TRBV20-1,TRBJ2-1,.,CSARDPGSSGNMGNEQFF,TGCAGTGCTAGAGACCCGGGGTCTTCGGGCAACATGGGTAATGAGCAGTTCTTC
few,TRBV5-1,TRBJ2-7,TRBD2,CASSIAGTSVYEQYF,TGCGCCAGCAGCATAGCCGGGACTAGCGTGTACGAGCAGTACTTC
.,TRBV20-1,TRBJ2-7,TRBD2,CSASTSGRGSSYEQYF,TGCAGTGCTAGTACTAGCGGGAGGGGGTCCTCCTACGAGCAGTACTTC
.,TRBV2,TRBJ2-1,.,CASRAYEQFF,TGTGCCAGCAGGGCTTATGAGCAGTTCTTC
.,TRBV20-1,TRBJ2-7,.,CSARVASLYEQYF,TGCAGTGCTAGAGTAGCGAGCCTCTACGAGCAGTACTTC
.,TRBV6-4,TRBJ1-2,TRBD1,CASSEVSSGTGAPYGYTF,TGTGCCAGCAGTGAAGTCTCGTCAGGGACAGGGGCTCCCTATGGCTACACCTTC
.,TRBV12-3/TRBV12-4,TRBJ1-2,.,CASSRTPGSGYTF,TGTGCCAGCAGTCGAACCCCAGGGAGCGGCTACACCTTC
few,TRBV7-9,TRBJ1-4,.,CASSFPTDRLGEKLFF,TGTGCCAGCAGCTTTCCTACAGACAGGCTTGGTGAAAAACTGTTTTTT
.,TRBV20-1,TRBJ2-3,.,CSARGLEADTQYF,TGCAGTGCTAGAGGGCTGGAGGCAGATACGCAGTATTTT
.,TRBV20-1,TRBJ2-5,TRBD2,CSASFGTSEETQYF,TGCAGTGCTAGCTTCGGGACTAGTGAAGAGACCCAGTACTTC
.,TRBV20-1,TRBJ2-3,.,CSASRDTSSTDTQYF,TGCAGTGCTAGCAGGGACACCTCTAGCACAGATACGCAGTATTTT
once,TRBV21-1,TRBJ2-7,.,CASSKVRRLSYEQYF,TGTGCCAGCAGCAAAGTACGTCGGCTGTCCTACGAGCAGTACTTC
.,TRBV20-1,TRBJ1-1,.,CSAPNSGTNTEAFF,TGCAGTGCCCCCAATTCAGGGACGAACACTGAAGCTTTCTTT
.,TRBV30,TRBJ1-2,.,CAWSGGRNYGYTF,TGTGCCTGGAGTGGGGGGAGGAACTATGGCTACACCTTC
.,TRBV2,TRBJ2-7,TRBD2,CASSGGLAESYEQYF,TGTGCCAGCAGTGGGGGACTAGCGGAGTCCTACGAGCAGTACTTC
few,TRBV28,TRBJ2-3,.,CASSFKERADTQYF,TGTGCCAGCAGTTTCAAGGAAAGGGCAGATACGCAGTATTTT
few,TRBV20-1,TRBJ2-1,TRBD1,CSAKRTGQGRNEQFF,TGCAGTGCCAAACGAACAGGACAGGGAAGAAATGAGCAGTTCTTC